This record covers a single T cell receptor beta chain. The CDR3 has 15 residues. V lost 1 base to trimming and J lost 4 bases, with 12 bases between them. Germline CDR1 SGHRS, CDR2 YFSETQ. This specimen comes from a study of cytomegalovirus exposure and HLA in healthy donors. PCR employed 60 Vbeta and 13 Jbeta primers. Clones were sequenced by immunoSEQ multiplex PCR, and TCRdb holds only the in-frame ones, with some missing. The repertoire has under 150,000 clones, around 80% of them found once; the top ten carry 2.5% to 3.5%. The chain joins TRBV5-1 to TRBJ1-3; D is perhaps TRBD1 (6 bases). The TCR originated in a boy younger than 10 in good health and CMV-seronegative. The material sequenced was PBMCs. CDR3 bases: TGCGCCAGCAGCTTGCGGACAGCTGGAGGAAACACCATATATTTT. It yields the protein CASSLRTAGGNTIYF.